A single sample gave rise to the 15 T cell receptor beta chains below, sequenced in a study of molecular identifiers for immune sequencing clone quantification (dated by TCRdb to 2016 to 2019). The library was generated by PCR. Sequenced using an Illumina HiSeq 4000. Starting from the raw public reads, TCRdb applied fastp trimming at Q25, assembled clones with MiXCR and retained in-frame beta chains. Rows with one shared CDR3 protein collapse into an entry with the most common genes and DNA. The sample includes tens of thousands of distinct CDR3 sequences, with under 30% observed a single time. Around 1.9% of the sample belongs to the ten largest clones. Sequenced: naive CD8+ T cells from blood, with Jurkat cell RNA spiked in. Interpreted using the paper, the cell subset or site label stands for: FACS-sorted CD8+CD4-CCR7+CD45RA+ naive T cells. These receptors were obtained from a human donor in good health. Some libraries in this study had Jurkat cell RNA spiked in.

The rearrangement uses TRBV21-1 and TRBJ2-1; whether TRBD1, the table's D call, matches the DNA was not checked. TRBV21-1 is designated a pseudogene. There are 15 residues in the CDR3. CDR3 amino acids: CASSNRDRRLVEQFF. The CDR3 coding sequence is TGTGCCAGCAGCAACCGGGACAGAAGGCTTGTGGAGCAGTTCTTC.

Comment on this clonotype: The junction and the germline gene differ at one end; a read error may be behind it. CDR3 bases: TGTGCCAGCAGCCCCAGGGGCTACGAGCAGTCCTTC. This sequence encodes CASSPRGYEQSF. The genes are TRBV7-9 and TRBJ2-7, with a weak D call TRBD1 (6 bases). The CDR3 is 12 residues long. The germline V gene encodes CDR1 SEHNR and CDR2 FQNEAQ (reference sequence).

Many counts were recorded for this clonotype. The chain employs TRBV2 and TRBJ2-3, with 16 bases that match TRBD2. Germline loops: CDR1 SNHLY, CDR2 FYNNEI. This CDR3 region has 19 residues. The trim removed 3 bases at V and 1 base at J, leaving 7 bases unmatched. Written as DNA, the CDR3 is TGTGCCAGCAGTGATAGTATGGGGACTAGCGGGGGGGGCACAGATACGCAGTATTTT. Protein: CASSDSMGTSGGGTDTQYF.

The J gene is TRBJ2-6, the V gene TRBV7-9, with D perhaps matching TRBD2 (5 bases). This CDR3 spans 16 amino acids. Germline V gene sequence: CDR1 SEHNR, CDR2 FQNEAQ (reference sequence). Trimming left V 5 bases short and J 4 bases short, with 15 bases between. For the CDR3, the DNA is TGTGCCAGCAGCGACCGGGGTAGTTTGGGGGCCAACGTCCTGACTTTC. Translation gives CASSDRGSLGANVLTF.

This clonotype was counted at least ten times. The chain couples TRBV27 to TRBJ1-5; D ambiguous. The germline gives CDR1 MNHEY, CDR2 SMNVEV (reference sequence). The CDR3 spans 15 residues. With 3 bases removed from V and 0 bases from J, the gap between germline ends came to 9 bases. CDR3 in amino acids: CASSFSGYSNQPQHF. CDR3 in DNA: TGTGCCAGCAGTTTTTCTGGTTATAGCAATCAGCCCCAGCATTTT.

Concerning this clonotype itself: This sequence may be a read error, since a much larger clone differs from it by one base. The V gene is TRBV20-1, the J gene TRBJ1-1; a weak D match, TRBD1 (6 bases). The CDR3 length is 14 residues. Germline V CDR1 and CDR2: DFQATT, SNEGSKA (reference sequence). CDR3 in amino acids: CSARATTGNTEALF. The CDR3 nucleotides are TGCAGTGCTAGAGCTACCACAGGGAACACTGAAGCTCTCTTT.

The table lists this clonotype with a few counts. In nucleotides, the CDR3 is TGTGCCAGCAGCCCGTCGGGGGGGAACTATGGCTACACCTTC. Its protein product is CASSPSGGNYGYTF. The chain recombines TRBV27 with TRBJ1-2; D possibly corresponds to TRBD1 (5 bases). Looked up from germline, CDR1 is MNHEY and CDR2 is SMNVEV (reference sequence). The V and J ends lost 6 bases and 2 bases respectively, with 13 bases between them. The CDR3 is 14 residues long.

This clonotype showed up many times. This CDR3 is CASSQEGIFLESSGANVLTF. DNA for the CDR3: TGCGCCAGCAGCCAAGAGGGCATCTTTCTAGAGAGCTCTGGGGCCAACGTCCTGACTTTC. This rearrangement joins TRBV4-1 to TRBJ2-6; no clear D gene. The germline V gene has CDR1 MGHRA and CDR2 YSYEKL. The CDR3 is 20 amino acids. Trimming removed 0 bases from V and 0 bases from J, with 18 bases in between.

This clonotype was observed a handful of times. In nucleotides, the CDR3 is TGTGCCAGCAGCATCCGGACTAGCGGGAGGGCCGGGGAGCTGTTTTTT. Translation: CASSIRTSGRAGELFF. The chain carries TRBV13 and TRBJ2-2; 15 bases are a match to TRBD2. CDR1 and CDR2 from the germline V gene are PRHDT and FYEKMQ (reference sequence). V shed 5 bases and J 6 bases; nucleotides not matched to a gene: 4. The CDR3 spans 16 residues.

This clonotype was observed at least ten times. This rearrangement joins TRBV9 to TRBJ2-5, with D tentatively TRBD1 or TRBD2 (5 bases each). The V gene's germline CDR1 is SGDLS and CDR2 YYNGEE. The CDR3 consists of 14 residues. V was pared by 5 bases and J by 1 base, with 12 bases between. Written as DNA, the CDR3 is TGTGCCAGCAGTGAGGGGATACTCCAAGAGACCCAGTACTTC. Protein sequence: CASSEGILQETQYF.

For this clonotype: Since no conserved phenylalanine or tryptophan closes the CDR3, a read error is the likely cause. The chain uses TRBV19 and TRBJ1-1; 8 nucleotides agree with TRBD1. CDR1 is LNHDA, CDR2 SQIVND, per germline (reference sequence). Trimming took 5 bases from V and 4 from J; bases not matched to a gene: 6. CDR3 length: 14 amino acids. CDR3 in amino acids: CASSYQGAGTEAFS. CDR3 nucleotides: TGTGCCAGTAGTTACCAGGGGGCCGGCACTGAAGCTTTCTCT.

As to this clonotype: A clone one base away is much larger, so this may be a read error. The V gene is TRBV7-9, the J gene TRBJ1-4; maybe TRBD1 (5 bases). CDR3 length: 13 residues. Germline CDR1 is SEHNR and CDR2 is FQNEAQ (reference sequence). V shed 2 bases and J shed 9 bases, with 10 bases lying between them. The CDR3 nucleotides are TGTGCCAGCAGCTTACCGGGGGATCAAAAACTGTTTTTT. Amino acids: CASSLPGDQKLFF.

This chain connects TRBV11-2 to TRBJ2-7; 9 positions agree with TRBD1. Germline loops: CDR1 SGHAT, CDR2 FQNNGV. J was trimmed by 2 bases and V by 3 bases; bases with no gene match: 2. The CDR3 runs 14 residues. CDR3 DNA sequence: TGTGCCAGCAGCTTCCGGGACAGGGCCTACGAGCAGTACTTC. Its protein product is CASSFRDRAYEQYF. Full variable domain (remainder filled in from reference TRBV11-2 and TRBJ2-7): EAGVAQSPRYKIIEKRQSVAFWCNPISGHATLYWYQQILGQGPKLLIQFQNNGVVDDSQLPKDRFSAERLKGVDSTLKIQPAKLEDSAVYLCASSFRDRAYEQYFGPGTRLTVT.

In this sample, this clonotype turned up many times. The rearrangement uses TRBV7-9 and TRBJ2-5; 9 nucleotides line up with TRBD2. Germline CDR1 reads SEHNR; CDR2 reads FQNEAQ (reference sequence). Unmatched junction bases numbered 1, after V lost 2 bases and J lost 0 bases. This CDR3 comprises 15 residues. The CDR3 sequence is CASSLRTSDQETQYF. As DNA, the CDR3 is TGTGCCAGCAGCTTACGGACTAGCGACCAAGAGACCCAGTACTTC.

This clonotype showed up many times. The V gene is TRBV13, the J gene TRBJ2-7; the match to TRBD1 covers 8 bases. This CDR3 has 18 amino acids. V lost 5 bases to trimming and J lost 6 bases; unmatched junction nucleotides: 21. Germline CDR1 PRHDT, CDR2 FYEKMQ (reference sequence). The CDR3 sequence: CASSTQGVTTGPEGEQYF. The CDR3, as DNA: TGTGCCAGCAGCACACAGGGGGTCACCACCGGCCCTGAGGGCGAGCAGTACTTC.